Listed here are 31 T cell receptor beta chains from one sample, sequenced in a study of CD4 T cells in relation to SARS-CoV-2 and coronaviruses. Using immunoSEQ multiplex PCR, the repertoire was profiled, and TCRdb retains in-frame clones only, with some absent. The data contain 20,000 to 25,000 clones, approximately 82% of them singletons. Before the COVID-19 pandemic, during about 2011-2019, CD4+ T cells were taken from unexposed donors. Isolation of CD4+ T cells took place after approximately eleven days in culture. These TCRs are of unknown antigen specificity. Sequenced: CD4+ T cells from PBMCs, cultured in vitro. These receptors were obtained from a human donor in good health.

In this sample, this clone turned up a few times. CDR3: CASSYKSYSDSPLHF. The CDR3 nucleotides read TGTGCCAGCAGTTATAAAAGTTATTCGGATTCACCCCTCCACTTT. V and J are TRBV6-5 and TRBJ1-6, with D unclear. This CDR3 is 15 amino acids long. Trimming stripped 3 bases from V and 8 bases from J, with 14 bases between. The germline CDR1 and CDR2 sequences are MNHEY and SVGAGI.

The rearrangement uses TRBV19 and TRBJ1-5, with D tentatively TRBD1 (6 bases). V gave up 6 bases and J gave up 7 bases, with 19 bases separating them. The CDR3 covers 15 residues. Germline loops: CDR1 LNHDA, CDR2 SQIVND (reference sequence). CDR3 sequence (DNA): TGTGCCAGTAGCGGGGGGGGCTTACAGGGACAGCCCCAGCATTTT. Translated, it gives CASSGGGLQGQPQHF.

V usage is TRBV24-1 and J usage is TRBJ2-1; 15 bases fit TRBD2. With 1 base clipped from V and 9 bases from J, the junction kept 6 bases outside the gene matches. The CDR3 contains 17 residues. Germline CDR1 KGHDR, CDR2 SFDVKD. CDR3 in amino acids: CATSDLGLAGGPTEQFF. Here the CDR3 DNA reads TGTGCCACCAGTGATTTAGGACTAGCGGGAGGGCCCACTGAGCAGTTCTTC.

This clone was observed a handful of times. V usage is TRBV7-8 and J usage is TRBJ2-5, with a tentative D call TRBD2 (6 bases). CDR1 and CDR2 (germline): SGHVS, FQNEAQ. The V gene lost 1 base and the J gene lost 4 bases, with 10 bases spanning the gap. CDR3 length equals 14 residues. The chain's CDR3 is CASSLVTRRETQYF. The CDR3, as DNA: TGTGCCAGCAGCTTAGTGACTAGACGAGAGACCCAGTACTTC.

The CDR3 DNA follows: TGTGCCAGCAGTTTGTGGGGCACTGAAGCTTTCTTT. Translation: CASSLWGTEAFF. The rearrangement links TRBV12-3 or TRBV12-4 to TRBJ1-1; no clear D. CDR3 length: 12 amino acids. The V end was cut by 3 bases, the J end by 4 bases, with 6 bases between.

The chain recombines TRBV5-4 with TRBJ2-7; 7 nucleotides match TRBD2. The CDR3 extends over 14 amino acids. Germline CDR1 and CDR2: SGHNT and YYREEE (reference sequence). The V segment lost 4 bases and the J segment 1 base; nucleotides outside the gene matches: 5. CDR3 in DNA: TGTGCCAGCAGCAAGCGGGACTCATCCTACGAGCAGTACTTC. It is translated as CASSKRDSSYEQYF.

The chain employs TRBV6-1 and TRBJ2-5, with D maybe TRBD2 (5 bases). The CDR3 length is 14 residues. Germline values: CDR1 MNHNS, CDR2 SASEGT. V gave up 3 bases and J gave up 5 bases, with 13 bases separating them. The CDR3 coding sequence is TGTGCCAGCAGTGACCGAGGGCTCTCGGAGACCCAGTACTTC. Translating it yields CASSDRGLSETQYF.

The V gene is TRBV3-1 (or the pseudogene TRBV3-2), the J gene TRBJ1-2, with 7 nucleotides matching TRBD1. V trimming: 1 base; J trimming: 4 bases; junction bases outside the gene matches: 6. The CDR3 is made up of 15 amino acids. In germline, CDR1 is LGHDT, CDR2 YNNKEL (reference sequence). The chain's CDR3 is CASSQGQGYLYGYTF. DNA of the CDR3: TGTGCCAGCAGCCAAGGACAGGGATACCTCTATGGCTACACCTTC.

This chain connects TRBV5-1 to TRBJ2-7, with no clear D. The V and J ends lost 7 bases and 1 base respectively, with 9 bases between them. The CDR3 contains 12 residues. Germline CDR1 reads SGHRS; CDR2 reads YFSETQ. DNA for the CDR3: TGCGCCAGCCAGCCCCCTTCCTACGAGCAGTACTTC. Residues: CASQPPSYEQYF.

This chain connects TRBV6-6 to TRBJ1-5, with a weak D call TRBD1 (6 bases). The CDR3 runs to 16 residues. The V and J ends lost 6 bases and 0 bases respectively, with 15 bases between them. Germline V lookup: CDR1 MNHNY, CDR2 SVGAGI (reference sequence). DNA for the CDR3: TGTGCCAGCAGCCTCGAGGGGGGCAGTAGCAATCAGCCCCAGCATTTT. Protein product: CASSLEGGSSNQPQHF.

The V and J genes are TRBV2 and TRBJ2-2; tentatively, D is TRBD1 (5 bases). The V and J ends lost 5 bases and 0 bases respectively, with 31 bases between them. Per germline, CDR1 SNHLY and CDR2 FYNNEI. CDR3 length equals 22 residues. DNA for the CDR3: TGTGCCAGCAGTTTTAAACGAATCCCCACCCAGGGCCTTATACCGAACACCGGGGAGCTGTTTTTT. Translation gives CASSFKRIPTQGLIPNTGELFF.

This chain links TRBV24-1 with TRBJ2-7, with 7 bases that match TRBD2. V shed 2 bases, J shed 2 bases, and the junction held 5 bases outside the gene matches. Germline assignment: CDR1 KGHDR and CDR2 SFDVKD. The CDR3 sequence is 15 residues long. CDR3 loop: CATSDSSGDAYEQYF. The CDR3 region has the DNA TGTGCCACCAGTGATTCCAGCGGGGACGCCTACGAGCAGTACTTC.

This CDR3 reads CASSLRSGGTDTQYF. The CDR3 DNA is TGTGCCAGTAGTCTAAGGAGCGGGGGGACAGATACGCAGTATTTT. The V gene is TRBV19, the J gene TRBJ2-3, with TRBD2 matching over 9 bases. Germline CDR1 and CDR2: LNHDA and SQIVND (reference sequence). Unmatched junction bases numbered 6, after V lost 5 bases and J lost 3 bases. This CDR3 is built from 15 residues.

The gene calls are TRBV15 and TRBJ1-2; D ambiguous. Trimming took off 6 bases at V and 2 bases at J, with 10 bases between the two ends. The CDR3 has 13 residues. The V gene's germline CDR1 is LNHNV and CDR2 YYDKDF (reference sequence). The CDR3 DNA is TGTGCCACCAGACAGTCCGGAAACTATGGCTACACCTTC. It specifies CATRQSGNYGYTF.

The V call is TRBV5-4, the J call TRBJ1-6; the D is unclear. CDR1 SGHNT and CDR2 YYREEE come from the germline V gene (reference sequence). Trimming took 5 bases from V and 1 from J, leaving 10 bases between them. The CDR3 runs 15 residues. CDR3 region: CASSPQDSYNSPLHF. The DNA for the CDR3 is TGTGCCAGCAGTCCTCAGGATTCCTATAATTCACCCCTCCACTTT.

Here the CDR3 reads CATSDFQQTRGYTF. The DNA of the CDR3 is TGTGCCACCAGTGATTTTCAGCAAACTCGAGGCTACACCTTC. The chain has TRBV24-1 and TRBJ1-2; D gene uncertain. Looked up from germline, CDR1 is KGHDR and CDR2 is SFDVKD. CDR3 length: 14 residues. V lost 1 base to trimming and J lost 8 bases, with 13 bases between them.

The rearrangement links TRBV10-3 to TRBJ2-2; D is ambiguous. V lost 4 bases to trimming and J lost 0 bases, with 9 bases between them. Germline V gives CDR1 ENHRY, CDR2 SYGVKD. This CDR3 has 15 residues. The CDR3 reads CAISADGPNTGELFF. The CDR3 nucleotides are TGTGCCATCAGTGCAGACGGCCCGAACACCGGGGAGCTGTTTTTT.

V is TRBV7-2 and J is TRBJ1-1; D is unresolved. V dropped 6 bases and J dropped 2 bases, with 10 bases sitting between them. Germline V gene sequence: CDR1 SGHTA, CDR2 FQGNSA. This CDR3 spans 13 amino acids. CDR3 amino acids: CASSRSPNTEAFF. CDR3 sequence (DNA): TGTGCCAGCAGTAGGTCCCCTAACACTGAAGCTTTCTTT.

The chain combines TRBV6-2 or TRBV6-3 with TRBJ1-1; 7 positions match TRBD1. V dropped 2 bases and J dropped 3; count of bases not matched to a gene: 3. The germline gives CDR1 MNHEY, CDR2 SVGEGT. The CDR3 runs 14 residues. CDR3 protein: CASSYRQGDTEAFF. DNA of the CDR3: TGTGCCAGCAGTTACCGACAGGGCGACACTGAAGCTTTCTTT.

This chain uses TRBV5-1 with TRBJ2-7; D gene uncertain. The CDR3 contains 17 residues. From germline, CDR1 is SGHRS and CDR2 YFSETQ. V lost 4 bases and J lost 2, with 22 bases in between. CDR3 region: CASSPTYPSLPTYEQYF. For the CDR3, the DNA is TGCGCCAGCAGCCCAACATACCCCTCATTGCCGACCTACGAGCAGTACTTC.

The chain couples TRBV6-6 to TRBJ2-1, with 8 bases matching TRBD2. CDR1 MNHNY and CDR2 SVGAGI come from the germline V gene (reference sequence). J gave up 5 bases and V 4 bases, and 10 bases lay outside the gene matches. There are 16 residues in the CDR3. CDR3 sequence reads: CASSSTPGLANNEQFF. CDR3 nucleotide sequence: TGTGCCAGCAGTTCCACCCCCGGACTAGCAAACAATGAGCAGTTCTTC.

The chain uses TRBV6-1 and TRBJ1-2; D may be TRBD1 (6 bases). Trimming stripped 2 bases from V and 4 bases from J, with 17 bases between. This CDR3 has 16 amino acids. The germline gives CDR1 MNHNS, CDR2 SASEGT. The CDR3 DNA sequence: TGTGCCAGCAGTGAAAGGAGGGTACAGGGATCCTATGGCTACACCTTC. Its protein product is CASSERRVQGSYGYTF.

This clone was recorded only once. The V call is TRBV28, the J call TRBJ1-2; D is unresolved. The CDR3 spans 13 residues. With 1 base removed from V and 6 bases from J, the gap between germline ends came to 9 bases. The V gene's germline CDR1 is MDHEN and CDR2 SYDVKM. The CDR3 DNA sequence: TGTGCCAGCAGTTTATTGCGGAATAATGGCTACACCTTC. Amino acids: CASSLLRNNGYTF.

The CDR3 spells CASTTTLDGNTEAFF. The CDR3 region has the DNA TGTGCCAGCACGACTACGCTGGACGGGAACACTGAAGCTTTCTTT. V usage is TRBV18 and J usage is TRBJ1-1, with no clear D. Germline lookup yields CDR1 KGHSH and CDR2 LQKENI. Trimming shortened V by 8 bases and J by 1 base, and 17 bases separated the two germline ends. There are 15 residues in the CDR3.

This chain connects TRBV6-5 to TRBJ1-4; D gene ambiguous. Germline lookup yields CDR1 MNHEY and CDR2 SVGAGI. CDR3 size: 10 residues. The ends were cut back, 8 bases at V and 12 bases at J, with 10 bases in the middle. DNA of the CDR3: TGTGCCAGCCCTGGGAGGGAACTGTTTTTT. Encoded protein: CASPGRELFF.

This clone was seen a few times. The V and J genes are TRBV6-1 and TRBJ1-3; no definite D call. The CDR3 sequence is 14 residues long. V was pared by 3 bases and J by 4 bases, with 10 bases between. The germline V gene has CDR1 MNHNS and CDR2 SASEGT. The CDR3 nucleotides read TGTGCCAGCAGTGACCCTGGTTCAGGAAACACCATATATTTT. Translated, it gives CASSDPGSGNTIYF.

The chain carries TRBV21-1 and TRBJ2-5; the table's D gene call, TRBD1, was not cross checked with the DNA. TRBV21-1 is marked as a pseudogene. This CDR3 is built from 12 residues. The CDR3 reads CASPDSKETQYF. The CDR3 DNA sequence: TGTGCCAGCCCGGACAGTAAAGAGACCCAGTACTTC.

V gene TRBV12-5 combines with J gene TRBJ2-2; D is possibly TRBD2 (5 bases). The V and J ends lost 6 bases and 5 bases respectively, with 19 bases between them. CDR3 length equals 16 residues. In germline, CDR1 is LGHNT, CDR2 FRNRAP. CDR3 sequence: CASGQRTSQGTGELFF. The CDR3 DNA reads TGTGCTAGTGGCCAAAGGACTTCTCAAGGAACCGGGGAGCTGTTTTTT.

V usage is TRBV24-1 and J usage is TRBJ2-5, with 7 bases lining up with TRBD2. The CDR3 sequence is 13 residues long. V dropped 2 bases and J dropped 4; count of bases not matched to a gene: 0. The germline CDR1 and CDR2 sequences are KGHDR and SFDVKD. The CDR3 reads CATSDWTRETQYF. Here the CDR3 DNA reads TGTGCCACCAGTGATTGGACTAGAGAGACCCAGTACTTC.

The chain joins TRBV7-3 to TRBJ2-1, with 11 bases lining up with TRBD2. CDR3 size: 15 residues. After removal of 5 bases from V and 2 bases from J, the junction contained 2 bases not matched to a gene. Germline CDR1 reads SGHTA; CDR2 reads FQGTGA. The CDR3 is CASSTLAGAYNEQFF. CDR3 nucleotides: TGTGCCAGCAGCACACTAGCGGGAGCCTACAATGAGCAGTTCTTC.

The CDR3 DNA follows: TGTGCCAGCAGCTTAGGCGGAGGGGTCAGGGGGACCTACGAGCAGTACTTC. Amino acids: CASSLGGGVRGTYEQYF. The genes are TRBV7-8 and TRBJ2-7; TRBD1 might be the D (7 bases). The CDR3 runs to 17 residues. The germline CDR1 and CDR2 sequences are SGHVS and FQNEAQ. The V end lost 1 base, the J end lost 2 bases, and 18 bases lay between the germline ends.